This entry lists 26 T cell receptor beta chains sequenced from one sample in a study of T cell responses to AZD1222 COVID-19 vaccine. TCRdb's table, derived via immunoSEQ multiplex PCR, lists solely in-frame clones and lacks some. The sample lists 100,000 to 150,000 clones; 65% to 90% were seen once. The starting material was peripheral blood, obtained 28 days after the second AZD1222 dose. The receptors come from an adult who received the AZD1222 COVID-19 vaccine.

This chain connects TRBV9 to TRBJ1-5, with D tentatively TRBD1 (5 bases). This CDR3 is built from 14 residues. Germline-derived CDR1 and CDR2 are SGDLS and YYNGEE. Trimming stripped 8 bases from V and 11 bases from J, with 23 bases between. CDR3 bases: TGTGCCAGTGGTCGTGGACCGCCCGGGGGGACCCAGCATTTT. Residues: CASGRGPPGGTQHF. The full variable domain, with the rest looked up from reference TRBV9 and TRBJ1-5, is DSGVTQTPKHLITATGQRVTLRCSPRSGDLSVYWYQQSLDQGLQFLIQYYNGEERAKGNILERFSAQQFPDLHSELNLSSLELGDSALYFCASGRGPPGGTQHFGDGTRLSIL.

The CDR3 is CASSVDSYGYTF. CDR3 in DNA: TGTGCCAGCAGCGTAGATTCCTATGGCTACACCTTC. The chain combines TRBV9 with TRBJ1-2, with D unclear. V was clipped by 0 bases and J by 4 bases, with 4 bases between them. This CDR3 is 12 amino acids long. Germline CDR1 reads SGDLS; CDR2 reads YYNGEE.

This clone was found a few times. The chain joins TRBV20-1 to TRBJ1-6; 7 bases are a match to TRBD1. Germline V gives CDR1 DFQATT, CDR2 SNEGSKA (reference sequence). Trimming took 6 bases from V and 5 from J; bases not matched to a gene: 7. This CDR3 has 14 residues. The DNA for the CDR3 is TGCAGTGCGAGTCCCGGGACAGATAATTCACCCCTCCACTTT. Its translation: CSASPGTDNSPLHF.

The rearrangement links TRBV7-2 to TRBJ1-6; 8 positions match TRBD1. The germline CDR1 and CDR2 sequences are SGHTA and FQGNSA. J was trimmed by 11 bases and V by 6 bases; bases with no gene match: 9. The CDR3 consists of 14 residues. CDR3 sequence (DNA): TGTGCCAGCAGTTACCCAGGGGGCAGTACACCCCTCCACTTT. This gives the protein CASSYPGGSTPLHF.

Remarks on this clone: Other DNA sequences in the sample encode the same CDR3. The chain has TRBV14 and TRBJ1-2; D ambiguous. Trimming removed 1 base from V and 5 bases from J, with 8 bases in between. The CDR3 loop spans 13 amino acids. The V gene's germline CDR1 is SGHDN and CDR2 FVKESK. The CDR3 protein is CASSQASSYGYTF. The CDR3 nucleotides read TGTGCCAGCAGCCAAGCGTCTTCATATGGCTACACCTTC.

In this sample, this clone turned up once. The gene calls are TRBV19 and TRBJ1-5; D is undetermined. Germline V gives CDR1 LNHDA, CDR2 SQIVND (reference sequence). The CDR3 spans 12 residues. V shed 1 base and J shed 6 bases, with 4 bases lying between them. CDR3 residues: CASSIGGQPQHF. The CDR3 bases are TGTGCCAGTAGTATAGGGGGTCAGCCCCAGCATTTT.

This clone showed up just once. The chain carries TRBV6-1 and TRBJ1-1; D gene uncertain. The CDR3 covers 13 residues. Trimming removed 6 bases from V and 4 bases from J, with 12 bases in between. CDR1 and CDR2 (germline): MNHNS, SASEGT. The CDR3 region has the DNA TGTGCCAGCAGCCTGAGAAGTTCCACTGAAGCTTTCTTT. The encoded protein is CASSLRSSTEAFF.

The chain employs TRBV2 and TRBJ2-5; 8 bases line up with TRBD1. CDR1 is SNHLY, CDR2 FYNNEI, per germline. The CDR3 length is 14 residues. J was trimmed by 3 bases and V by 8 bases; bases with no gene match: 8. The CDR3 DNA is TGTGCCAGCTCCCTTGCGGGACAGGAAGAGACCCAGTACTTC. Amino acid sequence: CASSLAGQEETQYF.

V is TRBV10-1 and J is TRBJ1-1; tentatively, D is TRBD1 (5 bases). Trimming pared 8 bases from V and 8 bases from J, leaving 18 bases between. There are 13 residues in the CDR3. The germline V gene has CDR1 WNHNN and CDR2 SYGVQD (reference sequence). CDR3 in DNA: TGCGCCAGCTCACCCTCTCCGGGACTCGAAGCTTTCTTT. It yields the protein CASSPSPGLEAFF.

The chain uses TRBV24-1 and TRBJ1-4, with TRBD1 identical over 12 bases. The germline V gene has CDR1 KGHDR and CDR2 SFDVKD. V was clipped by 4 bases and J by 12 bases; unmatched bases: 5. This CDR3 is 14 amino acids long. The CDR3 DNA sequence: TGTGCCACCAGTGACCCGGGACAGGGGGCCCAACTGTTTTTT. This sequence encodes CATSDPGQGAQLFF.

The rearrangement joins TRBV7-9 to TRBJ1-5; no clear D. This CDR3 is 15 amino acids long. Between the trimmed V and J ends, which lost 5 bases and 2 bases, there was a span of 13 bases. Germline lookup yields CDR1 SEHNR and CDR2 FQNEAQ (reference sequence). CDR3 nucleotide sequence: TGTGCCAGCAGCCCCGGGTTGGGAGGCAATCAGCCCCAGCATTTT. Translation: CASSPGLGGNQPQHF.

V usage is TRBV4-1 and J usage is TRBJ2-3, with D possibly matching TRBD1 (6 bases). The CDR3 totals 14 residues. The germline V and J ends were trimmed by 3 bases and 0 bases, with 7 bases remaining between them. Germline V lookup: CDR1 MGHRA, CDR2 YSYEKL. The CDR3 bases are TGCGCCAGCAGCCAGGGACATAGCACAGATACGCAGTATTTT. It translates to CASSQGHSTDTQYF.

The chain carries TRBV6-5 and TRBJ1-6; 10 positions match TRBD1. The CDR3 length is 15 residues. Germline V lookup: CDR1 MNHEY, CDR2 SVGAGI. With V trimmed by 5 bases and J by 7 bases, 5 bases remained unmatched. The CDR3 protein is CASSTRDRGNSPLHF. In DNA form, the CDR3 reads TGTGCCAGCAGTACCCGGGACAGGGGAAATTCACCCCTCCACTTT.

The genes are TRBV5-6 and TRBJ2-4, with D perhaps matching TRBD1 or TRBD2 (6 bases each). Per the germline V gene, CDR1 is SGHDT and CDR2 is YYEEEE. V was trimmed by 3 bases and J by 3 bases, leaving 13 bases between them. This CDR3 has 15 amino acids. The CDR3 loop is CASSSTRGLKNIQYF. The CDR3 nucleotides read TGTGCCAGCAGCTCGACACGGGGGCTCAAAAACATTCAGTACTTC.

This chain uses TRBV7-2 with TRBJ1-5, with 8 bases lining up with TRBD1. The trim removed 2 bases at V and 9 bases at J, leaving 18 bases unmatched. This CDR3 contains 18 residues. From germline, CDR1 is SGHTA and CDR2 FQGNSA. The CDR3 loop is CASSLHTGGSGTGRPQHF. CDR3 in DNA: TGTGCCAGCAGCTTACATACCGGTGGTTCAGGGACAGGCAGGCCCCAGCATTTT.

This chain uses TRBV6-6 with TRBJ1-1; D gene uncertain. Trimming left V 2 bases short and J 6 bases short, with 16 bases between. The CDR3 covers 15 residues. Germline CDR1 is MNHNY and CDR2 is SVGAGI (reference sequence). CDR3 nucleotides: TGTGCCAGCAGTTACCGCAAGGGTAGTGTCGCTGAAGCTTTCTTT. Protein sequence: CASSYRKGSVAEAFF.

CDR3 in DNA: TGTGCCAGCAGGGACCTGACAGATACGCAGTATTTT. Its protein product is CASRDLTDTQYF. The chain employs TRBV27 and TRBJ2-3; D is unclear. The CDR3 length is 12 residues. Trimming cost V 6 bases and J 3 bases, with 7 bases left between them. The V gene's germline CDR1 is MNHEY and CDR2 SMNVEV (reference sequence).

The rearrangement links TRBV28 to TRBJ1-4, with D unresolved. Germline loops: CDR1 MDHEN, CDR2 SYDVKM. The CDR3 covers 15 residues. The V and J ends lost 8 bases and 4 bases respectively, with 17 bases between them. In DNA form, the CDR3 reads TGTGCCAGCGCCAACCCCAATCACGGTAATGAAAAACTGTTTTTT. Translated, it gives CASANPNHGNEKLFF.

The chain is built from TRBV24-1 and TRBJ2-3, with 11 bases matching TRBD2. Trimming cost V 1 base and J 2 bases; bases outside gene matches: 10. CDR3 length: 19 amino acids. Looked up from germline, CDR1 is KGHDR and CDR2 is SFDVKD. CDR3 in DNA: TGTGCCACCAGTGATTTTACTCCTAAACTAGCGGGAGTCACAGATACGCAGTATTTT. Protein product: CATSDFTPKLAGVTDTQYF.

The chain is built from TRBV9 and TRBJ2-2; a possible D gene is TRBD2 (6 bases). The CDR3 extends over 16 amino acids. Germline values: CDR1 SGDLS, CDR2 YYNGEE. V shed 3 bases and J shed 3 bases, with 15 bases lying between them. The CDR3 spells CASSAPWWGDTGELFF. DNA of the CDR3: TGTGCCAGCAGCGCCCCGTGGTGGGGGGACACCGGGGAGCTGTTTTTT.

The rearrangement links TRBV5-1 to TRBJ2-5; no definite D call. This CDR3 comprises 12 residues. Trimming took off 4 bases at V and 1 base at J, with 5 bases between the two ends. The germline CDR1 and CDR2 sequences are SGHRS and YFSETQ. CDR3 DNA sequence: TGCGCCAGCAGCCTATCCCAAGAGACCCAGTACTTC. As protein: CASSLSQETQYF.

This clone was seen a single time. The chain joins TRBV2 to TRBJ2-5; either TRBD1 or TRBD2 may supply D (6 bases each). Germline CDR1 reads SNHLY; CDR2 reads FYNNEI. The V end was cut by 3 bases, the J end by 4 bases, with 18 bases between. This CDR3 spans 16 amino acids. CDR3 protein: CASSDGGGKGGETQYF. CDR3 nucleotide sequence: TGTGCCAGCAGTGATGGTGGAGGGAAAGGGGGAGAGACCCAGTACTTC. Variable domain in full (rest from reference TRBV2 and TRBJ2-5): EPEVTQTPSHQVTQMGQEVILRCVPISNHLYFYWYRQILGQKVEFLVSFYNNEISEKSEIFDDQFSVERPDGSNFTLKIRSTKLEDSAMYFCASSDGGGKGGETQYFGPGTRLLVL.

In its sample, this clone was seen once. V gene TRBV27 combines with J gene TRBJ2-7; D gene uncertain. The germline V gene has CDR1 MNHEY and CDR2 SMNVEV (reference sequence). CDR3 length: 16 residues. Trimming cost V 2 bases and J 0 bases, with 14 bases left between them. The CDR3 region has the DNA TGTGCCAGCAGTTTAGTATGGCAGGTCAGCTCCTACGAGCAGTACTTC. This gives the protein CASSLVWQVSSYEQYF.

The gene calls are TRBV5-4 and TRBJ1-3, with D possibly TRBD1 on 5 matching bases. Per germline, CDR1 SGHNT and CDR2 YYREEE (reference sequence). Between the trimmed V and J ends, which lost 0 bases and 2 bases, there was a span of 6 bases. The CDR3 runs to 14 residues. The CDR3 protein is CASSLDRTGNTIYF. CDR3 in DNA: TGTGCCAGCAGCTTGGACAGGACTGGAAACACCATATATTTT.

V and J are TRBV7-2 and TRBJ1-3, with D unclear. V lost 5 bases, J lost 0 bases, and 8 bases lay in between. Germline CDR1 is SGHTA and CDR2 is FQGNSA. CDR3 length: 14 amino acids. The CDR3 is CASSKGSSGNTIYF. Written as DNA, the CDR3 is TGTGCCAGCAGCAAAGGGAGCTCTGGAAACACCATATATTTT.

This clone has only one observation. The genes are TRBV19 and TRBJ2-7; the match to TRBD1 covers 7 bases. V lost 5 bases, J lost 3 bases, and 7 bases stayed unmatched. Germline CDR1 reads LNHDA; CDR2 reads SQIVND (reference sequence). The CDR3 is 14 amino acids. CDR3 in amino acids: CASSSPRDSYEQYF. The DNA for the CDR3 is TGTGCCAGTAGTTCCCCACGGGACAGCTACGAGCAGTACTTC.